Here is one TCR beta chain with its context. The data stem from a study of cytomegalovirus exposure and HLA in healthy donors. CDR3 size: 15 residues. The ends were cut back, 4 bases at V and 8 bases at J, with 18 bases in the middle. Germline CDR1 and CDR2: MGHRA and YSYEKL. Primers for the PCR totalled 60 Vbeta and 13 Jbeta. Here immunoSEQ multiplex PCR was the method, and the copy in TCRdb shows in-frame clones only, minus some. The data hold more than 90,000 clones, with less than 80% observed a single time. The sequenced material came from PBMCs. The TCR originated in a woman between 50 and 59 years old in good health and CMV-seropositive. The rearrangement links TRBV4-1 to TRBJ2-1, with D perhaps TRBD2 (5 bases). CDR3 amino acids: CASSPREGASDEQFF. The CDR3 nucleotides are TGCGCCAGCAGCCCCCGAGAGGGAGCCTCGGATGAGCAGTTCTTC.